Shown below are 6 T cell receptor beta chains from a single sample sequenced in a study of blood T cell repertoires in COVID-19. The protocol was immunoSEQ multiplex PCR, while the TCRdb copy is restricted to in-frame clones and leaves out a portion. The sample consists of approximately 160,000 clones, approximately 80% of them appearing once. Material: peripheral blood. The receptors originated from an older woman with acute or convalescent COVID-19.

With respect to this clone: This may be a read error, as it is one base from a much larger clone. This sequence joins TRBV9 and TRBJ2-1; a weak D match, TRBD2 (5 bases). The germline V gene has CDR1 SGDLS and CDR2 YYNGEE. Deletions cut 4 bases from V and 4 bases from J, with 9 bases between. CDR3 length: 13 amino acids. The CDR3 DNA follows: TGTGCCAGCAGCTACCGGGGTTACAATGAGCAGTTCTTC. Amino acids: CASSYRGYNEQFF.

The chain is built from TRBV19 and TRBJ2-7; 10 bases match TRBD1. There are 14 residues in the CDR3. Trimming took 9 bases from V and 5 from J; bases not matched to a gene: 10. In germline, CDR1 is LNHDA, CDR2 SQIVND (reference sequence). CDR3 region: CASRPRDRGDEQYF. The CDR3 DNA sequence: TGTGCCAGCAGACCCCGGGACAGGGGTGACGAGCAGTACTTC.

The gene calls are TRBV7-8 and TRBJ1-5; D is ambiguous. Trimming cost V 5 bases and J 4 bases, with 9 bases left between them. This CDR3 region has 13 residues. Germline V gene lookup returns CDR1 SGHVS and CDR2 FQNEAQ. CDR3 DNA: TGTGCCAGCAGCGATTCAGTTAATCAGCCCCAGCATTTT. It translates to CASSDSVNQPQHF. Full variable domain (outside the CDR3, taken from reference TRBV7-8 and TRBJ1-5): GAGVSQSPRYKVAKRGQDVALRCDPISGHVSLFWYQQALGQGPEFLTYFQNEAQLDKSGLPSDRFFAERPEGSVSTLKIQRTQQEDSAVYLCASSDSVNQPQHFGDGTRLSIL.

For this clone: Other DNA sequences in this sample translate to the same CDR3. The V call is TRBV7-2, the J call TRBJ2-2; TRBD1 matches at 8 bases. Unmatched junction bases numbered 2, after V lost 5 bases and J lost 0 bases. The CDR3 is 15 amino acids. CDR1 SGHTA and CDR2 FQGNSA come from the germline V gene. This chain's CDR3 is CASSVDRANTGELFF. The CDR3, as DNA: TGTGCCAGCAGCGTGGACAGGGCGAACACCGGGGAGCTGTTTTTT.

The chain recombines TRBV5-6 with TRBJ1-1; D may be TRBD1 (5 bases). The CDR3 loop spans 12 amino acids. CDR1 is SGHDT, CDR2 YYEEEE, per germline. V shed 6 bases and J shed 4 bases, with 10 bases lying between them. This CDR3 is CASNSGGTEAFF. The CDR3, as DNA: TGTGCCAGCAACTCCGGGGGCACTGAAGCTTTCTTT.

The chain joins TRBV7-2 to TRBJ1-1, with TRBD1 as a possible D gene (6 bases). Germline V gives CDR1 SGHTA, CDR2 FQGNSA. The CDR3 extends over 14 amino acids. Trimming left V 3 bases short and J 3 bases short, with 11 bases between. CDR3 DNA sequence: TGTGCCAGCAGCTTCATACAGGGTTACACTGAAGCTTTCTTT. Its translation is CASSFIQGYTEAFF.